The 7 T cell receptor beta chains below come from one sample, sequenced in a study of cytomegalovirus exposure and HLA in healthy donors. The primer mix had 60 Vbeta and 13 Jbeta primers. Some clones are missing from TCRdb's copy, which holds only in-frame ones; the method was immunoSEQ multiplex PCR. This table holds 150,000 to 200,000 clones, around 80% found once. The sequencing sample was made of PBMCs. Receptor source: a young woman in good health and CMV-seropositive.

The chain combines TRBV28 with TRBJ2-7, with TRBD2 as a possible D gene (5 bases). V was pared by 6 bases and J by 3 bases, with 18 bases between. The germline gives CDR1 MDHEN, CDR2 SYDVKM. CDR3 length: 15 residues. The DNA of the CDR3 is TGTGCCAGCAGCCCCCCAGCGACTATCAGCTACGAGCAGTACTTC. As protein: CASSPPATISYEQYF.

The rearrangement uses TRBV5-5 and TRBJ2-7; a possible D gene is TRBD1 (6 bases). This CDR3 has 15 residues. V was shortened by 0 bases and J by 2 bases, with 12 bases between the two germline ends. The germline CDR1 and CDR2 sequences are SGHKS and YYEKEE (reference sequence). CDR3 sequence: CASSLAPTGAYEQYF. The CDR3 DNA follows: TGTGCCAGCAGCTTGGCCCCGACAGGCGCCTACGAGCAGTACTTC.

There are a few counts of this clone. The chain is built from TRBV10-2 and TRBJ2-7; 8 bases are shared with TRBD2. Germline V lookup: CDR1 WSHSY, CDR2 SAAADI. The CDR3 runs 13 residues. Trimming removed 7 bases from V and 6 bases from J; junction bases left unmatched: 8. This chain's CDR3 is CASTVGGGCEQYF. In nucleotides, the CDR3 is TGCGCCAGCACCGTCGGGGGGGGGTGCGAGCAGTACTTC.

The chain has TRBV4-1 and TRBJ1-2, with D possibly matching TRBD1 (5 bases). Germline CDR1 reads MGHRA; CDR2 reads YSYEKL. This CDR3 is 15 amino acids long. V was pared by 6 bases and J by 5 bases, with 19 bases between. CDR3 loop: CASRSEGLRTYGYTF. The CDR3 DNA reads TGCGCCAGCAGATCGGAGGGACTGAGAACATATGGCTACACCTTC.

Only a few counts were recorded for this clone. This chain links TRBV7-8 with TRBJ1-6, with TRBD1 matching over 7 bases. V lost 3 bases to trimming and J lost 5 bases; unmatched junction nucleotides: 7. The CDR3 has 16 residues. Per germline, CDR1 SGHVS and CDR2 FQNEAQ. In DNA, the CDR3 is TGTGCCAGCAGCTTTCTACAGGGGATGAATAATTCACCCCTCCACTTT. Translated, it gives CASSFLQGMNNSPLHF.

The CDR3 here is CASSPTLAGDGIGELFF. CDR3 bases: TGTGCCAGCTCACCAACGCTAGCGGGAGATGGTATCGGGGAGCTGTTTTTT. The chain is built from TRBV18 and TRBJ2-2; 10 bases are a match to TRBD2. The CDR3 length is 17 residues. Germline CDR1 KGHSH, CDR2 LQKENI. With 2 bases clipped from V and 7 bases from J, the junction kept 10 bases outside the gene matches.

This chain's CDR3 is CASSQSGQGGEQYF. The CDR3, as DNA: TGTGCCAGCAGCCAATCGGGACAGGGCGGCGAGCAGTACTTC. This sequence joins TRBV16 and TRBJ2-7; 9 bases are a match to TRBD1. This CDR3 region has 14 residues. The junction had 3 bases not matched to a gene; V was cut back by 0 bases and J by 6 bases. The germline V gene encodes CDR1 KGHSY and CDR2 FQNENV.